The 24 T cell receptor beta chains reported below all come from one sample, sequenced in a study of regulatory T cells in long-lasting Graves disease. Regarding time point: newly diagnosed GD, antithyroid drugs for less than 3 months. There was RNA extracted from PBMCs, and the TCR library was made from it. The TCR beta library used iRepertoire HTBI primers with Arm-PCR amplification of CDR3. TCRdb processed the multiplex PCR reads anew with MiXCR; each CDR3 protein has one entry. Of around 500,000 distinct CDR3 sequences listed, 15% to 20% were seen once; the top ten hold 25%. Another study also made use of these data, one on T cells in Graves' hyperthyroidism and ophthalmopathy.

This sample comprised peripheral blood mononuclear cells (PBMCs), obtained at new diagnosis, from a patient treated with antithyroid drugs. The receptor source for this set is a woman aged 40-65 years with Graves disease.

The rearrangement links TRBV10-3 to TRBJ2-3; the D gene could be TRBD1 or TRBD2 (5 bases each). Trimming stripped 8 bases from V and 4 bases from J, with 13 bases between. Per germline, CDR1 ENHRY and CDR2 SYGVKD. The CDR3 contains 13 residues. The CDR3 spells CAIGAEGADTQYF. Here the CDR3 DNA reads TGTGCCATCGGGGCAGAGGGAGCAGATACGCAGTATTTT.

This clonotype was recorded a few times. The rearrangement uses TRBV10-1 and TRBJ2-1; perhaps TRBD1 as D (6 bases). The germline gives CDR1 WNHNN, CDR2 SYGVQD (reference sequence). Trimming took off 10 bases at V and 4 bases at J, with 14 bases between the two ends. The CDR3 runs 13 residues. The CDR3 region has the DNA TGCGCCACCTCGGAACAGGGATACAATGAGCAGTTCTTC. It codes for CATSEQGYNEQFF.

The table lists this clonotype with many counts. The chain is built from TRBV6-5 and TRBJ1-5, with D hard to call. This CDR3 has 10 residues. In germline, CDR1 is MNHEY, CDR2 SVGAGI. Trimming stripped 4 bases from V and 6 bases from J, with 1 base between. The CDR3 is CASSSQPQHF. CDR3 sequence (DNA): TGTGCCAGCAGTTCTCAGCCCCAGCATTTT.

The V and J genes are TRBV6-1 and TRBJ1-2, with 9 bases fitting TRBD1. The CDR3 runs 15 residues. The germline gives CDR1 MNHNS, CDR2 SASEGT. The J segment lost 8 bases and the V segment lost 6 bases, leaving 13 bases of the junction unmatched. CDR3 nucleotide sequence: TGTGCCAGCAGCGACCGGGACAGGGTCCCTTGGGGCTACACCTTC. Translation: CASSDRDRVPWGYTF.

This sequence joins TRBV7-8 and TRBJ2-2; D remains unclear. Trimming pared 4 bases from V and 4 bases from J, leaving 10 bases between. This CDR3 is 14 amino acids long. Germline CDR1 reads SGHVS; CDR2 reads FQNEAQ. The CDR3, as DNA: TGTGCCAGCAGCTATACCGAGAGCACCGGGGAGCTGTTTTTT. Amino acids: CASSYTESTGELFF.

Concerning this clonotype: A much larger clone is a single base away; this may be a read error. This CDR3 is missing its conserved last phenylalanine or tryptophan, likely due to a read error. The rearrangement links TRBV7-2 to TRBJ2-5; maybe TRBD2 (5 bases). CDR1 is SGHTA and CDR2 is FQGNSA in the germline V gene. The CDR3 extends over 16 amino acids. The ends were cut back, 1 base at V and 5 bases at J, with 17 bases in the middle. The CDR3 DNA reads TGTGCCAGCAGCTTAGTAGCCCCACTAGTGGGGGAGACCCAGTACCTC. It yields the protein CASSLVAPLVGETQYL.

Many counts were recorded for this clonotype. The chain carries TRBV18 and TRBJ1-6; 7 nucleotides align to TRBD1. The CDR3 consists of 14 residues. The V gene's germline CDR1 is KGHSH and CDR2 LQKENI. Germline trimming cut 3 bases from V and 7 bases from J; bases unmatched to any gene: 3. In nucleotides, the CDR3 is TGTGCCAGCTCACCGACAGGGAAGAATTCACCCCTCCACTTT. Amino acid sequence: CASSPTGKNSPLHF.

This clonotype showed up many times. The V call is TRBV6-5, the J call TRBJ1-6, with D possibly TRBD1 on 5 matching bases. V dropped 0 bases and J dropped 8 bases, with 14 bases sitting between them. The length of the CDR3 is 16 residues. Germline V gives CDR1 MNHEY, CDR2 SVGAGI. CDR3 region: CASSYSRGEWYSPLHF. The CDR3 nucleotides are TGTGCCAGCAGTTACTCGCGAGGGGAATGGTATTCACCCCTCCACTTT.

This chain connects TRBV4-1 to TRBJ2-5, with TRBD2 matching over 10 bases. J was trimmed by 4 bases and V by 0 bases; bases with no gene match: 5. Germline values: CDR1 MGHRA, CDR2 YSYEKL. The CDR3 contains 16 residues. The CDR3 loop is CASSQDKRGGRETQYF. In DNA form, the CDR3 reads TGCGCCAGCAGCCAAGATAAGCGGGGGGGCCGAGAGACCCAGTACTTC.

The chain is built from TRBV20-1 and TRBJ1-1; TRBD1 might be the D (6 bases). This CDR3 has 18 amino acids. CDR1 and CDR2 from the germline V gene are DFQATT and SNEGSKA (reference sequence). The V end was cut by 0 bases, the J end by 3 bases, with 23 bases between. In DNA, the CDR3 is TGCAGTGCTAGAGATGTCCGTAGGGGTAGGGGGTCGTACACTGAAGCTTTCTTT. This translates into CSARDVRRGRGSYTEAFF.

Only a few counts were recorded for this clonotype. J is TRBJ1-2 and V is TRBV6-1, with a tentative D call TRBD1 (5 bases). The germline CDR1 and CDR2 sequences are MNHNS and SASEGT. The CDR3 covers 11 residues. V lost 8 bases and J 2 bases, leaving 6 bases between the germline ends. This CDR3 reads CASGGNYGYTF. CDR3 bases: TGTGCCAGCGGGGGAAACTATGGCTACACCTTC.

The genes are TRBV20-1 and TRBJ1-6; D is ambiguous. The V gene lost 3 bases and the J gene lost 10 bases, with 13 bases spanning the gap. This CDR3 region has 13 residues. Germline loops: CDR1 DFQATT, CDR2 SNEGSKA (reference sequence). The CDR3 bases are TGCAGTGCTAGGGGTGACAAAAAATCACCCCTCCACTTT. Its protein product is CSARGDKKSPLHF.

Only a few counts were recorded for this clonotype. The genes are TRBV12-3 or TRBV12-4 and TRBJ2-7, with 7 nucleotides matching TRBD1. Trimming removed 6 bases from V and 1 base from J; junction bases left unmatched: 6. The CDR3 sequence is 14 residues long. The CDR3 loop is CASSGTVVSYEQYF. CDR3 in DNA: TGTGCCAGCAGCGGGACAGTCGTTTCCTACGAGCAGTACTTC.

This clonotype turned up a few times. This chain connects TRBV5-1 to TRBJ2-1; the match to TRBD2 covers 8 bases. This CDR3 is built from 18 residues. V was pared by 7 bases and J by 0 bases, with 15 bases of the junction left unmatched. Germline CDR1 reads SGHRS; CDR2 reads YFSETQ. The CDR3 loop reads CASFRGGSLRDSYNEQFF. CDR3 DNA sequence: TGCGCCAGCTTCCGGGGGGGCTCCCTGAGAGACTCCTACAATGAGCAGTTCTTC. Supplemented by reference TRBV5-1 and TRBJ2-1, the full variable domain reads KAGVTQTPRYLIKTRGQQVTLSCSPISGHRSVSWYQQTPGQGLQFLFEYFSETQRNKGNFPGRFSGRQFSNSRSEMNVSTLELGDSALYLCASFRGGSLRDSYNEQFFGPGTRLTVL.

This clonotype was observed a handful of times. Here the CDR3 reads CASSPEFANTEAFF. DNA of the CDR3: TGTGCCAGCTCACCGGAGTTTGCGAACACTGAAGCTTTCTTT. The V gene is TRBV18, the J gene TRBJ1-1, with D hard to call. V lost 3 bases and J lost 1, with 9 bases in between. Germline lookup yields CDR1 KGHSH and CDR2 LQKENI. This CDR3 has 14 residues.

There are a few counts of this clonotype. The gene calls are TRBV5-1 and TRBJ1-4; D remains ambiguous. V gave up 0 bases and J gave up 3 bases, with 6 bases separating them. The CDR3 runs 14 residues. The germline gives CDR1 SGHRS, CDR2 YFSETQ. The DNA of the CDR3 is TGCGCCAGCAGCTTGGAAGGACCTAATGAAAAACTGTTTTTT. Translation gives CASSLEGPNEKLFF.

The sample holds a few counts of this clonotype. The rearrangement joins TRBV7-9 to TRBJ1-6; TRBD1 matches 7 bases. After removal of 0 bases from V and 2 bases from J, the junction contained 1 base not matched to a gene. The CDR3 spans 16 residues. Germline loops: CDR1 SEHNR, CDR2 FQNEAQ (reference sequence). CDR3 in amino acids: CASSLAGGAYNSPLHF. The DNA for the CDR3 is TGTGCCAGCAGCTTAGCAGGGGGCGCCTATAATTCACCCCTCCACTTT. The variable domain in full, with the rest retrieved from reference TRBV7-9 and TRBJ1-6, is DTGVSQNPRHKITKRGQNVTFRCDPISEHNRLYWYRQTLGQGPEFLTYFQNEAQLEKSRLLSDRFSAERPKGSFSTLEIQRTEQGDSAMYLCASSLAGGAYNSPLHFGNGTRLTVT.

The DNA of the CDR3 is TGTGCCAGCAGCTTAGGAGAGGGCAGGCACTATGGCTACACCTTC. It codes for CASSLGEGRHYGYTF. V gene TRBV7-9 combines with J gene TRBJ1-2; no clear D. V lost 1 base to trimming and J lost 3 bases, with 12 bases between them. The length of the CDR3 is 15 residues. Germline CDR1 SEHNR, CDR2 FQNEAQ (reference sequence).

This clonotype was seen a few times. The chain employs TRBV9 and TRBJ1-1, with D perhaps matching TRBD1 (5 bases). This CDR3 spans 17 amino acids. With 0 bases removed from V and 0 bases from J, the gap between germline ends came to 15 bases. Germline-derived CDR1 and CDR2 are SGDLS and YYNGEE. Written as DNA, the CDR3 is TGTGCCAGCAGCGTAGAATTGACAGCGCCTGTGAACACTGAAGCTTTCTTT. This sequence encodes CASSVELTAPVNTEAFF.

This clonotype was seen just once. The rearrangement uses TRBV2 and TRBJ1-6, with 7 bases fitting TRBD1. V shed 2 bases, J shed 7 bases, and the junction held 11 bases outside the gene matches. CDR1 is SNHLY and CDR2 is FYNNEI in the germline V gene. CDR3 length: 17 amino acids. The CDR3 loop reads CASSEPPQGDRNSPLHF. The DNA of the CDR3 is TGTGCCAGCAGTGAACCCCCTCAGGGGGATCGGAATTCACCCCTCCACTTT.

This clonotype was detected many times. The chain joins TRBV5-5 to TRBJ2-7; a weak D match, TRBD1 (6 bases). Per germline, CDR1 SGHKS and CDR2 YYEKEE (reference sequence). The CDR3 length is 15 residues. The V end was cut by 0 bases, the J end by 4 bases, with 14 bases between. Here the CDR3 DNA reads TGTGCCAGCAGCTTGGAACAGGGCGACTTGTACGAGCAGTACTTC. It codes for CASSLEQGDLYEQYF. The whole variable domain, filled in from reference TRBV5-5 and TRBJ2-7, reads DAGVTQSPTHLIKTRGQQVTLRCSPISGHKSVSWYQQVLGQGPQFIFQYYEKEERGRGNFPDRFSARQFPNYSSELNVNALLLGDSALYLCASSLEQGDLYEQYFGPGTRLTVT.

This clonotype was seen at least ten times. The chain joins TRBV6-1 to TRBJ2-5; TRBD2 is a possible D gene (5 bases). With 0 bases removed from V and 2 bases from J, the gap between germline ends came to 7 bases. This CDR3 is 14 amino acids long. Germline values: CDR1 MNHNS, CDR2 SASEGT. Here the CDR3 DNA reads TGTGCCAGCAGTGAAGCGCCGGGGCAAGAGACCCAGTACTTC. Its translation: CASSEAPGQETQYF.

In this sample, this clonotype turned up many times. The chain couples TRBV12-3 or TRBV12-4 to TRBJ1-1; D perhaps matches TRBD1 (6 bases). V lost 6 bases to trimming and J lost 3 bases, with 11 bases between them. This CDR3 comprises 13 residues. In DNA, the CDR3 is TGTGCCAGCAGCTATACAGGGTACACTGAAGCTTTCTTT. Translating gives CASSYTGYTEAFF.

The sample holds many counts of this clonotype. This CDR3 is CASRLAGGTWQYF. Here the CDR3 DNA reads TGTGCCAGCCGACTAGCGGGGGGTACGTGGCAGTACTTC. The J gene is TRBJ2-7, the V gene TRBV12-3 or TRBV12-4; 13 positions match TRBD2. The junction had 7 bases not matched to a gene; V was cut back by 8 bases and J by 9 bases. This CDR3 has 13 residues.